These T cell receptor beta chains were read from a single sample in a study of blood T cell repertoires in COVID-19. TCRdb's table, derived via immunoSEQ multiplex PCR, lists solely in-frame clones and lacks some. The table lists under 450,000 clones, roughly 80% of them singletons, with 5% to 6% in the top ten. Sequenced input: PBMCs or T cells enriched from blood (not recorded which). These receptors were obtained from a woman aged 45-65 years who had recovered from COVID-19. Each CDR3 is given with its conserved first and last residue. The order of the fields is V gene, D gene, clone size, J gene, CDR3 DNA, CDR3 protein. D genes are given only for firm matches. The size field is filled for only some rows; it gives once, few, many or a size class.

>TRBV7-2|TRBD2|NA|TRBJ2-3
TGTGCCAGCAGCCCGGGACTAGCGGGGGGGCAAACAGATACGCAGTATTTT
CASSPGLAGGQTDTQYF
>TRBV24-1|NA|NA|TRBJ2-1
TGTGCCACCAGTGATTTGCTCGGGAGTCGCCAGTTCTTC
CATSDLLGSRQFF
>TRBV12-3/TRBV12-4|TRBD1|NA|TRBJ1-1
TGTGCCAGCAGCAAGGACAGGGTACAAGCTTTCTTT
CASSKDRVQAFF
>TRBV5-1|NA|NA|TRBJ1-4
TGCGCCAGCAGCCAAGGGGGGGTGGCTAATGAAAAACTGTTTTTT
CASSQGGVANEKLFF
>TRBV29-1|NA|NA|TRBJ1-1
TGCAGCGTTGGATTCGGGGGGGCATCGGAAGCTTTCTTT
CSVGFGGASEAFF
>TRBV5-4|NA|NA|TRBJ2-1
TGTGCCAGCAGCCCCACCCCTAGAGGCAAGAAGAGTAATGAGCAGTTCTTC
CASSPTPRGKKSNEQFF
>TRBV3-1/TRBV3-2|NA|once|TRBJ1-4
TGTGCCAGCAGCCAAGGTCTTAATGAAAAACTGTTTTTT
CASSQGLNEKLFF
>TRBV27|NA|NA|TRBJ2-7
TGTGCCAGCAGTTTATCCTCGCAGTTTGAGGGGCAGTACTTC
CASSLSSQFEGQYF
>TRBV6-5|NA|NA|TRBJ1-1
TGTGCCAGCAGTTACACAGCCATGAACACTGAAGCTTTCTTT
CASSYTAMNTEAFF
>TRBV6-2/TRBV6-3|NA|NA|TRBJ1-6
TGTGCCAGCAGTTACTCGGGCCTTGGGAATTCACCCCTCCACTTT
CASSYSGLGNSPLHF
>TRBV30|NA|NA|TRBJ1-5
TGTGCCTGGAGTGTGGCGACGGGAAATCAGCCCCAGCATTTT
CAWSVATGNQPQHF
>TRBV2|NA|NA|TRBJ1-6
TGTGCCAGCAGCCCCGAGAGCTCCTATAATTCACCCCTCCACTTT
CASSPESSYNSPLHF
>TRBV9|TRBD2|NA|TRBJ2-1
TGTGCCAGCAGTCACCGGATCGGGGCTAGCGGGAGTATCCACAATGAGCAGTTCTTC
CASSHRIGASGSIHNEQFF
>TRBV23-1|TRBD1|NA|TRBJ1-1
TGCGCCAGCAGTCAATCGGAGGAGGGACAGGGGGCTATTTCTACGAACACTGAAGCTTTCTTT
CASSQSEEGQGAISTNTEAFF
>TRBV14|NA|few|TRBJ1-2
TGTGCCAGCAGCCAAGTGGACAGCTATGGCTACACCTTC
CASSQVDSYGYTF
>TRBV19|NA|NA|TRBJ1-2
TGTGCCAGTAGTAATTGGCCCTATGGCTACACCTTC
CASSNWPYGYTF
>TRBV28|NA|NA|TRBJ1-1
TGTGCCAGCAGTTGGCCCCGAAGCACTGAAGCTTTCTTT
CASSWPRSTEAFF
>TRBV6-1|TRBD1|NA|TRBJ1-3
TGTGCCAGCAGTCGGGACAGGGTCGGAAACACCATATATTTT
CASSRDRVGNTIYF
>TRBV29-1|NA|NA|TRBJ1-1
TGCAGCGTACTCCTGGGGGCTTGGACTGAAGCTTTCTTT
CSVLLGAWTEAFF
>TRBV7-9|TRBD1|NA|TRBJ1-6
TGTGCCAGCACACCAGGGGGTATCTATAATTCACCCCTCCACTTT
CASTPGGIYNSPLHF
>TRBV6-5|NA|NA|TRBJ1-1
TGTGCCAGCAGTTACGGGCAGGGTCAGGGCACTGAAGCTTTCTTT
CASSYGQGQGTEAFF
>TRBV7-2|TRBD1|NA|TRBJ2-7
TGTGCCAGCAGCTTATCAGGGGGTATAGGCGAGCAGTACTTC
CASSLSGGIGEQYF
>TRBV6-2/TRBV6-3|TRBD2|once|TRBJ2-7
TGTGCCAGCAGCCGAACTAGCGGGATTCCCGAGCAGTACTTC
CASSRTSGIPEQYF